This T cell receptor beta chain was recorded in a study of neurological immune-mediated disorders. Study conclusions and caveats: While HTLV-1-associated myelopathy showed the greatest TCR clonal expansion, multiple sclerosis showed the least, falling below healthy controls. No sharing of CDR3 amino acid sequences was observed among expanded clones across subjects, suggesting private repertoires in all groups. On phylogenetic grouping, the repertoires of 18 of 34 multiple sclerosis patients fell within one related-CDR3 cluster, constituting a possible signature.

This clonotype was observed at least ten times. Antigen unknown. CDR3 length equals 15 residues. Germline V gene data show CDR1 as SGHRS and CDR2 as YFSETQ. Between the trimmed V and J ends, which lost 1 base and 4 bases, there was a span of 13 bases. As for the cDNA, it was generated by 5'RACE with 10-nucleotide random UMIs. MiXCR was run by TCRdb on the 5' RACE reads, yielding one entry per CDR3 protein. This table holds about 25,000 distinct CDR3 sequences, 3% to 3.5% found once. Sample: PBMCs. This TCR was recovered from a woman aged 25 to 45 with multiple sclerosis. The gene calls are TRBV5-1 and TRBJ2-3, with D perhaps assigned TRBD1 or TRBD2 (5 bases each). The CDR3 DNA is TGCGCCAGCAGCTTGCGTGCCTCGGGGCCAGATACGCAGTATTTT. Translation: CASSLRASGPDTQYF.